One and the same sample provided the 21 T cell receptor beta chains below, sequenced in a study of blood T cell repertoires in COVID-19. Assay used: immunoSEQ multiplex PCR; TCRdb lists only in-frame clones, some missing. The data show roughly 150,000 clones, over 70% seen once. Sequenced sample: PBMCs or T cells enriched from blood (not recorded which). These receptors were taken from a woman aged 40 to 49 with acute COVID-19.

The chain uses TRBV11-3 and TRBJ1-1, with TRBD1 identical over 8 bases. The V segment lost 6 bases and the J segment 4 bases; nucleotides outside the gene matches: 7. The CDR3 has 14 residues. Germline CDR1 and CDR2: SGHNT and YENEEA. The CDR3 DNA is TGTGCCAGCAGTCCCGGACAGGGAAGCACTGAAGCTTTCTTT. It specifies CASSPGQGSTEAFF.

The CDR3 region has the DNA TGTGCCAGCAGCTTAGATAACACGGGAGGAGGCACAGATACGCAGTATTTT. Encoded protein: CASSLDNTGGGTDTQYF. The rearrangement joins TRBV7-6 to TRBJ2-3, with 7 bases lining up with TRBD2. V lost 1 base and J lost 1; bases outside the gene matches: 8. CDR3 length: 17 residues. CDR1 is SGHVS and CDR2 is FNYEAQ in the germline V gene.

The genes are TRBV7-8 and TRBJ2-3; D perhaps matches TRBD1 (5 bases). V gave up 5 bases and J gave up 2 bases, with 14 bases separating them. Per germline, CDR1 SGHVS and CDR2 FQNEAQ. The CDR3 covers 15 residues. CDR3 sequence reads: CASSLGRIYTDTQYF. The CDR3, as DNA: TGTGCCAGCAGCCTGGGGCGGATCTACACAGATACGCAGTATTTT.

A word on this clone: Its ends do not fully match the called genes, so a read error is possible. This sequence joins TRBV5-4 and TRBJ1-2; 8 nucleotides agree with TRBD1. The CDR3 is 14 residues long. Germline CDR1 reads SGHNT; CDR2 reads YYREEE (reference sequence). CDR3 sequence reads: CASSLDAGGGGNTF. For the CDR3, the DNA is TGTGCCAGCAGCTTGGATGCAGGGGGCGGTGGCAACACCTTC.

In its sample, this clone was seen once. This rearrangement joins TRBV6-5 to TRBJ1-1; D not certain. The V end was cut by 8 bases, the J end by 1 base, with 8 bases between. From germline, CDR1 is MNHEY and CDR2 SVGAGI. The CDR3 loop spans 12 amino acids. CDR3 in DNA: TGTGCCAGCGAACGGGGGAACACTGAAGCTTTCTTT. Amino acid sequence: CASERGNTEAFF.

The genes are TRBV19 and TRBJ1-5; TRBD1 is a possible D gene (6 bases). The CDR3 runs 13 residues. Germline V lookup: CDR1 LNHDA, CDR2 SQIVND (reference sequence). V lost 4 bases and J lost 5, with 9 bases in between. The CDR3 here is CASSTDRDQPQHF. The DNA for the CDR3 is TGTGCCAGTAGTACGGACAGAGATCAGCCCCAGCATTTT. Supplemented by reference TRBV19 and TRBJ1-5, the full variable domain reads DGGITQSPKYLFRKEGQNVTLSCEQNLNHDAMYWYRQDPGQGLRLIYYSQIVNDFQKGDIAEGYSVSREKKESFPLTVTSAQKNPTAFYLCASSTDRDQPQHFGDGTRLSIL.

The chain combines TRBV7-6 with TRBJ2-1; a possible D gene is TRBD2 (5 bases). This CDR3 has 14 amino acids. CDR1 is SGHVS, CDR2 FNYEAQ, per germline. Trimming took 1 base from V and 5 from J, leaving 9 bases between them. CDR3: CASSLVLRDNEQFF. Written as DNA, the CDR3 is TGTGCCAGCAGCTTAGTTCTGCGGGACAATGAGCAGTTCTTC.

This clone occurred many times. The chain recombines TRBV2 with TRBJ1-5; 10 bases agree with TRBD1. This CDR3 is built from 18 residues. In germline, CDR1 is SNHLY, CDR2 FYNNEI. The V gene end was trimmed by 4 bases and the J gene end by 0 bases; junction bases not matched to a gene: 9. CDR3 amino acids: CASSGWGQGFGSNQPQHF. In nucleotides, the CDR3 is TGTGCCAGCAGTGGATGGGGACAGGGGTTTGGTAGCAATCAGCCCCAGCATTTT.

V gene TRBV5-4 combines with J gene TRBJ2-1, with 9 bases lining up with TRBD2. The CDR3 covers 17 residues. The germline V gene has CDR1 SGHNT and CDR2 YYREEE (reference sequence). The V gene end was trimmed by 1 base and the J gene end by 6 bases; junction bases not matched to a gene: 11. The CDR3 DNA reads as TGTGCCAGCAGCTTGTCCCCTAGCGGGATTGGGGGCAATGAGCAGTTCTTC. Its protein is CASSLSPSGIGGNEQFF. The full variable domain, rest sourced from reference TRBV5-4 and TRBJ2-1, is ETGVTQSPTHLIKTRGQQVTLRCSSQSGHNTVSWYQQALGQGPQFIFQYYREEENGRGNFPPRFSGLQFPNYSSELNVNALELDDSALYLCASSLSPSGIGGNEQFFGPGTRLTVL.

This sequence joins TRBV6-6 and TRBJ2-3; TRBD2 matches 12 bases. The germline V gene has CDR1 MNHNY and CDR2 SVGAGI (reference sequence). V lost 5 bases to trimming and J lost 0 bases; unmatched junction nucleotides: 6. The CDR3 runs to 17 residues. The CDR3 here is CASSLTGTSGSTDTQYF. In DNA form, the CDR3 reads TGTGCCAGCAGTCTCACCGGGACTAGCGGGAGCACAGATACGCAGTATTTT.

V usage is TRBV7-9 and J usage is TRBJ2-4; 9 nucleotides line up with TRBD1. CDR3 size: 14 residues. The germline V gene has CDR1 SEHNR and CDR2 FQNEAQ (reference sequence). The V gene end was trimmed by 4 bases and the J gene end by 7 bases; junction bases not matched to a gene: 5. The CDR3 spells CASSWGQGGNIQYF. DNA of the CDR3: TGTGCCAGCAGCTGGGGACAGGGAGGCAACATTCAGTACTTC.

The chain recombines TRBV4-2 with TRBJ1-2; 8 bases line up with TRBD1. Germline-derived CDR1 and CDR2 are LGHNA and YNFKEQ. J lost 2 bases, V lost 1 base, and 3 bases had no gene match. This CDR3 has 15 amino acids. The CDR3 reads CASSQGDRRNYGYTF. The CDR3 bases are TGTGCCAGCAGCCAAGGGGACAGGAGAAACTATGGCTACACCTTC.

This clone was seen only once. The chain combines TRBV24-1 with TRBJ2-1; 10 bases are shared with TRBD1. CDR1 and CDR2 from the germline V gene are KGHDR and SFDVKD. The J segment lost 4 bases and the V segment lost 4 bases, leaving 6 bases of the junction unmatched. The CDR3 sequence is 16 residues long. The CDR3, as DNA: TGTGCCACCAGTGACCAGACAGGGGGCGCGTACAATGAGCAGTTCTTC. Its translation is CATSDQTGGAYNEQFF.

The gene calls are TRBV19 and TRBJ1-1; perhaps TRBD1 as D (6 bases). CDR3 length equals 14 residues. CDR1 and CDR2 from the germline V gene are LNHDA and SQIVND (reference sequence). The V gene lost 9 bases and the J gene lost 2 bases, with 16 bases spanning the gap. CDR3 in amino acids: CASIKGGRNTEAFF. CDR3 nucleotides: TGTGCCAGCATAAAAGGGGGAAGAAACACTGAAGCTTTCTTT.

This clone was detected once. This chain uses TRBV5-6 with TRBJ2-2, with 9 bases aligning to TRBD1. Trimming cost V 3 bases and J 5 bases; bases outside gene matches: 5. In germline, CDR1 is SGHDT, CDR2 YYEEEE. The CDR3 is 15 residues long. The CDR3 loop reads CASSSTGGRTGELFF. CDR3 in DNA: TGTGCCAGCAGCTCTACAGGGGGCCGGACCGGGGAGCTGTTTTTT.

The chain employs TRBV3-1 (or the pseudogene TRBV3-2) and TRBJ1-2; D remains ambiguous. Germline V gene data show CDR1 as LGHDT and CDR2 as YNNKEL (reference sequence). The V and J ends lost 3 bases and 8 bases respectively, with 13 bases between them. CDR3 size: 13 residues. CDR3 amino acids: CASSHGSQGGYTF. CDR3 nucleotides: TGTGCCAGCAGCCACGGGTCCCAAGGAGGCTACACCTTC.

This chain links TRBV3-1 (or the pseudogene TRBV3-2) with TRBJ2-3; 10 nucleotides match TRBD2. Per germline, CDR1 LGHDT and CDR2 YNNKEL (reference sequence). V lost 5 bases to trimming and J lost 2 bases; unmatched junction nucleotides: 4. The CDR3 is 15 residues long. The CDR3 loop is CASSVGLADTDTQYF. The DNA for the CDR3 is TGTGCCAGCAGCGTCGGACTAGCGGACACAGATACGCAGTATTTT.

The V gene is TRBV11-1, the J gene TRBJ2-3; tentative D call: TRBD2 (5 bases). CDR1 and CDR2 (germline): SGHAT, FQDESV (reference sequence). Trimming cost V 0 bases and J 4 bases, with 11 bases left between them. The length of the CDR3 is 15 residues. Written as DNA, the CDR3 is TGTGCCAGCAGCTTAGCGGGAGATCGGGCAGATACGCAGTATTTT. Translating it yields CASSLAGDRADTQYF.

The V gene is TRBV7-9, the J gene TRBJ1-5, with D uncertain. The germline V gene encodes CDR1 SEHNR and CDR2 FQNEAQ (reference sequence). The V gene lost 3 bases and the J gene lost 1 base, with 4 bases spanning the gap. This CDR3 region has 13 residues. The chain's CDR3 is CASSFESNQPQHF. CDR3 nucleotides: TGTGCCAGCAGCTTTGAGAGCAATCAGCCCCAGCATTTT.

This clone was observed a single time. V gene TRBV12-5 combines with J gene TRBJ1-1; D remains ambiguous. The CDR3 loop spans 17 amino acids. Trimming stripped 0 bases from V and 1 base from J, with 15 bases between. Germline loops: CDR1 LGHNT, CDR2 FRNRAP. DNA of the CDR3: TGTGCTAGTGGTTTGGTGCAAGACACCCACTGGAACACTGAAGCTTTCTTT. It yields the protein CASGLVQDTHWNTEAFF.

The chain joins TRBV5-8 to TRBJ2-5; D remains ambiguous. Germline V gene sequence: CDR1 SGHTS, CDR2 YDEGEE. The CDR3 spans 11 residues. Trimming removed 3 bases from V and 7 bases from J, with 7 bases in between. The CDR3 DNA reads TGTGCCAGCAGCTCTTCCGTGACCCAGTACTTC. Protein sequence: CASSSSVTQYF.